The clone carrying this T cell receptor (beta chain) was detected only a few times. TCRdb's copy holds only in-frame clones and misses some; the assay was immunoSEQ multiplex PCR. The sample holds about 6,100 clones, less than 40% seen once. This sample stems from a study of T cell clonotyping in hematopoietic cell transplantation. The origin of this receptor is a female patient aged 50-59 years who had an allogeneic stem cell transplant from an unrelated donor, so the T cells may come from the graft donor. Some clones in this sample may be carry-over from other donors' samples. This specimen was peripheral blood mononuclear cells, taken 30 days after allogeneic stem cell transplant.

The CDR3: CASRRLAGGGETQYF. The CDR3 region has the DNA TGTGCCAGCAGAAGACTAGCGGGGGGCGGGGAGACCCAGTACTTC. The chain joins TRBV6-5 to TRBJ2-5; 13 positions match TRBD2. Looked up from germline, CDR1 is MNHEY and CDR2 is SVGAGI. The CDR3 extends over 15 amino acids. The junction had 6 bases not matched to a gene; V was cut back by 6 bases and J by 5 bases.